Detailed here is one T cell receptor (beta chain). These data are taken from a study of shared T cell receptors in the human thymus. V was clipped by 5 bases and J by 3 bases, with 15 bases between them. CDR1 is MDHEN and CDR2 is SYDVKM in the germline V gene. The CDR3 extends over 15 amino acids. Data came from immunoSEQ multiplex PCR; TCRdb stores just in-frame clones and leaves some out. This sample carries some 720,000 clones, roughly 90% of them seen once, and the ten largest clones take over 0.008%. A further study also used this sample, focusing on human thymus T cells. This second report adds: Unrelated individuals had highly overlapping thymic repertoires, as reported in related research.

This sequence joins TRBV28 and TRBJ2-3; D may be TRBD1 (5 bases). The sequencing input was thymocytes. The TCR comes from a boy under three years old with a congenital heart defect. The CDR3 coding sequence is TGTGCCAGCAGTCCTCCGGCAGGGATGACAGATACGCAGTATTTT. Protein product: CASSPPAGMTDTQYF.